This TCR beta chain was recovered during a study of T-cell memory formation after mild COVID-19. Study in general: Across donors, TCR clusters were largely donor specific. Whole-study results and caveats: Clones that got smaller from day 15 to 85 had even CD4/CD8, while clones growing later tipped toward CD4+. Contracting CD8+ clones were enriched in EMRA, CD4+ mainly in CM and EM.

This clonotype was counted between two and nine times. The antigen is not known. Employing constant-segment primers, 5'RACE generated TCR alpha and TCR beta cDNA libraries bearing sample barcodes and UMIs. TCRdb itself ran the 5' RACE reads through MiXCR, one entry per CDR3 protein. The repertoire consists of 450,000 or so distinct CDR3 sequences, with around 19% occurring once and the leading ten covering 7.5% to 10%. The germline V gene has CDR1 SGHTA and CDR2 FQGNSA. Trimming left V 4 bases short and J 3 bases short, with 16 bases between. This CDR3 has 16 residues. Sequencing was performed on PBMCs or a T cell subset sorted from them (not recorded which). The TCR comes from an adult woman who had mild COVID-19 (a few samples of this study predate the infection). Cell type and time point are not known. The rearrangement joins TRBV7-2 to TRBJ2-1; D may match TRBD1 or TRBD2 (5 bases each). The CDR3 nucleotides read TGTGCCAGCAGCTCAGGGTGGAGCGGAAACTACAATGAGCAGTTCTTC. It specifies CASSSGWSGNYNEQFF.